This T cell receptor (beta chain) originates from a study of T cell changes during pregnancy in multiple sclerosis. The data were produced by immunoSEQ multiplex PCR, yet TCRdb's version contains in-frame clones alone and is incomplete. The sample lists over 45,000 clones, 80% to 90% occurring once. The CDR3 is 13 residues long. From germline, CDR1 is SGHDN and CDR2 FVKESK. V gave up 2 bases and J gave up 11 bases, with 15 bases separating them. Sequenced here: peripheral blood, sampled in the first trimester of pregnancy. The clonotype originates from a female donor with multiple sclerosis, enrolled in a pregnancy study. V is TRBV14 and J is TRBJ1-1; D may be TRBD1 (5 bases). Here the CDR3 reads CASSQSIRAGAFF. CDR3 in DNA: TGTGCCAGCAGCCAATCAATCAGGGCTGGGGCTTTCTTT.